These T cell receptor beta chains were read from a single sample in a study of T cell responses to AZD1222 COVID-19 vaccine. Sequenced by immunoSEQ multiplex PCR; TCRdb stores in-frame clones only, minus some. The sample consists of about 180,000 clones, approximately 92% of them appearing once. The sample here was peripheral blood, taken 28 days after the second dose of the MenACWY control vaccine. The origin of the receptors is an adult who received the MenACWY meningococcal vaccine as a control. The CDR3 runs from the conserved cysteine through the conserved F or W. Rows give clone size only sometimes, using once, few, many, or a class for an expanded clone.

abundance,v_gene,len,CDR3aa
.,TRBV2,13,CASSGISGNTIYF
.,TRBV4-2,16,CASSPGGGRGHEKLFF
.,TRBV29-1,13,CSVETQGRYGYTF
.,TRBV2,19,CASKSELAGYNPNTGELFF
.,TRBV28,15,CASSLSSGNNNEQFF
.,TRBV28,15,CASSPRGQGVEKLFF
.,TRBV6-2/TRBV6-3,13,CASSTAGTNIQYF
.,TRBV4-2,17,CASSQDGGGRNTGELFF
once,TRBV28,13,CASSHESTGELFF
.,TRBV7-9,14,CASSFQGASGELFF
once,TRBV4-1,16,CASSHGPLSSYNEQFF
.,TRBV30,16,CAWSPGQSYSNQPQHF
.,TRBV29-1,12,CSVDGGQGGYTF
.,TRBV3-1/TRBV3-2,13,CASSQGQGGEQYF
.,TRBV7-9,12,CASSFMGDPLHF
.,TRBV7-9,15,CASTPALVNNYGYTF
.,TRBV11-2,13,CASSFKSLAEQFF
.,TRBV6-6,18,CASSPPGRVGQLNTEAFF
.,TRBV30,17,CAWRGRISERSGNTIYF
.,TRBV6-2/TRBV6-3,15,CASSSHTTGGGAQHF
.,TRBV7-9,12,CASSFGDSPLHF
.,TRBV4-1,14,CASSYNGQGAGYTF
.,TRBV28,13,CASSASQVYGYTF
.,TRBV7-9,17,CASTPGGVWRTQETQYF
.,TRBV9,15,CASSPTLAGRDEQFF
.,TRBV6-2/TRBV6-3,17,CASSYNHPAVLYQPQHF
.,TRBV5-1,14,CASSGDRGYEKLFF
.,TRBV4-3,15,CASSQIGVTNEKLFF
.,TRBV29-1,13,CSVEAGTNEKLFF
.,TRBV9,14,CASSVGGKGETQYF
.,TRBV27,14,CASRQGLSNTEAFF
.,TRBV27,14,CASSLALAAGELFF
.,TRBV19,15,CASSMGERRVGGYTF
.,TRBV29-1,13,CSGAPGGTETQYF
.,TRBV6-5,15,CASRADRRSNEKLFF
once,TRBV7-9,16,CASSLAPGSPNEKLFF
.,TRBV5-1,15,CASSLGPGQGAPLHF
.,TRBV11-2,15,CASSLEGGSASRAFF
once,TRBV5-4,13,CASSLDSNYGYTF
.,TRBV30,14,CAWTTGYDYNEQFF
.,TRBV7-2,16,CASSLASASDNSPLHF